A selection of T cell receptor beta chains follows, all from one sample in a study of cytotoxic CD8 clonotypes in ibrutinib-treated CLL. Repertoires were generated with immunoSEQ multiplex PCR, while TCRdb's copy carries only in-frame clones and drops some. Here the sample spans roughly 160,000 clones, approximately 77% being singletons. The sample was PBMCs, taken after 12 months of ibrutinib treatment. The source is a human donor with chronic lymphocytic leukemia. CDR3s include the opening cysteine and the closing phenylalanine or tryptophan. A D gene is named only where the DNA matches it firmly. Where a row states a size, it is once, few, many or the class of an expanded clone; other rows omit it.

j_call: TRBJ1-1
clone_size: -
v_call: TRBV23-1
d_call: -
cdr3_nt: TGCGCCAGCAGTCAACCCGCCGGGACACAAGGGATGAACACTGAAGCTTTCTTT
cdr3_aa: CASSQPAGTQGMNTEAFF

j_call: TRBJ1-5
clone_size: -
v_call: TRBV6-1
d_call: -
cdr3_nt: TGTGCCAGTCGTGGAGGTGATCAGCCCCAGCATTTT
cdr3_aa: CASRGGDQPQHF

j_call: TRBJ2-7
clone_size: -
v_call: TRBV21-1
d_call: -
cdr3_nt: TGTGCCAGCAGCTCCCGGGACAGGGGATCGGGCGAGCAGTACTTC
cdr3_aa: CASSSRDRGSGEQYF

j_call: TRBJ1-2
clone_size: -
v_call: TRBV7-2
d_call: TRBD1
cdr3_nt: TGTGCCAGCAGCCCAACTCAGGGGGCGTATGGCTACACCTTC
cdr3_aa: CASSPTQGAYGYTF

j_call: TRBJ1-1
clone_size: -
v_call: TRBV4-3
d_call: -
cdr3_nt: TGCGCCAGCAGCCAAGCAGTCGGCACTGAAGCTTTCTTT
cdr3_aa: CASSQAVGTEAFF

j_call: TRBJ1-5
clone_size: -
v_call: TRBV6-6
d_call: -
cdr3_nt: TGTGCCAGCAGTTACCTAGGACGGCTGAGCAATCAGCCCCAGCATTTT
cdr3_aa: CASSYLGRLSNQPQHF

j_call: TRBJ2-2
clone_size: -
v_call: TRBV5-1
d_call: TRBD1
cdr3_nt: TGCGCCAGCAGCGTGACAGGGGGCGTGGCCGGGGAGCTGTTTTTT
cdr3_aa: CASSVTGGVAGELFF

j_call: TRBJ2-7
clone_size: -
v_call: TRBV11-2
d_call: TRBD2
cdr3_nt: TGTGCCAGCAGCATGGGCGGAGCGGGGCTGTACGAGCAGTACTTC
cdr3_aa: CASSMGGAGLYEQYF

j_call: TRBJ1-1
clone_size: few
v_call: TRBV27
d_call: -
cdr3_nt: TGTGCCAGCAGCCATAAGATGGGACGGCTGAACACTGAAGCTTTCTTT
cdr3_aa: CASSHKMGRLNTEAFF

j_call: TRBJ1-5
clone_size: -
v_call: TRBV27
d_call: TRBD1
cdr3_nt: TGTGCCAGCAGTTTATCCGTCGACAGGGTCAATCAGCCCCAGCATTTT
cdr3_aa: CASSLSVDRVNQPQHF

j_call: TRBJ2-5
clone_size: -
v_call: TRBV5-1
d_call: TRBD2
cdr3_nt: TGCGCCAGCAGCGTACCGGGAGGCGAAGAGACCCAGTACTTC
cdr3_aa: CASSVPGGEETQYF

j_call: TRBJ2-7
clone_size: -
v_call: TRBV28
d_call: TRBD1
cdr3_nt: TGTGCCAGCAGTGTAGGGGGACAGGGGGCAGACGAGCAGTACTTC
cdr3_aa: CASSVGGQGADEQYF

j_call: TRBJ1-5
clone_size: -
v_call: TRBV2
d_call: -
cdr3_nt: TGTGCCAGCAGTGAGGCAGGGAATAATCAGCCCCAGCATTTT
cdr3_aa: CASSEAGNNQPQHF

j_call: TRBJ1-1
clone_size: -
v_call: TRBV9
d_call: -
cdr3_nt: TGTGCCAGCAGCCCACAGCGGAACACTGAAGCTTTCTTT
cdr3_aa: CASSPQRNTEAFF

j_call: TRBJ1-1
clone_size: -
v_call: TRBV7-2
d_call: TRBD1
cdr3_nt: TGTGCCAGCAGCTCGTCGAGGACAGGGGGCACTGAAGCTTTCTTT
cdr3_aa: CASSSSRTGGTEAFF

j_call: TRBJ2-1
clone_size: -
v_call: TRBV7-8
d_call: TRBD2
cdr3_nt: TGTGCCAGCAGCCGATTAGCGGGAGGTTACAATGAGCAGTTCTTC
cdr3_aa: CASSRLAGGYNEQFF

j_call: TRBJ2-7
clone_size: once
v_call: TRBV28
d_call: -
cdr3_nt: TGTGCCAGCCTAGAGGGGGCTATAGCGGGAATCTACGAGCAGTACTTC
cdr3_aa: CASLEGAIAGIYEQYF

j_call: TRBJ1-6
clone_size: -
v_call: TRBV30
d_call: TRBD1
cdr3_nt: TGTGCCTGGACCGGCCGGGACAGGGTTTATTCACCCCTCCACTTT
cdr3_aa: CAWTGRDRVYSPLHF

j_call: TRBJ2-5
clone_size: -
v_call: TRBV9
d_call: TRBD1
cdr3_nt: TGTGCCAGCAGCGTTACCGGGACAGACCTTGGGTTGTACTTC
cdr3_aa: CASSVTGTDLGLYF

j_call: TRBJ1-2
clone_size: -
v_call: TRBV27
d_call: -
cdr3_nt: TGTGCCAGCAGTTTATCGGGGGCTTCTTACTATGGCTACACCTTC
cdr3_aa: CASSLSGASYYGYTF

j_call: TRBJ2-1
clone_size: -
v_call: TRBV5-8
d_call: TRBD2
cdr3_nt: TGTGCCAGCAGCCCAGGGACTAGCGATTACAATGAGCAGTTCTTC
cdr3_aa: CASSPGTSDYNEQFF

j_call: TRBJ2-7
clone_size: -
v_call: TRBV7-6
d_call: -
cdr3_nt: TGTGCCAGCAGCTTAGATTGGGGAGGTCAGTACTTC
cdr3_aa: CASSLDWGGQYF

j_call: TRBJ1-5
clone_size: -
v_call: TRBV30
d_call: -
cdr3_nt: TGTGCCTGGAGTGTGTATGGGGGTCAGCCCCAGCATTTT
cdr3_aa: CAWSVYGGQPQHF

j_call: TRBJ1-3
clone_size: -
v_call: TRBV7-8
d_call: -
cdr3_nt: TGTGCCAGCAGCTTCGGGGGCCAATCGAGCTCTGGAAACACCATATATTTT
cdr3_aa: CASSFGGQSSSGNTIYF

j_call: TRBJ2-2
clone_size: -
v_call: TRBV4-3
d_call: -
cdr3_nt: TGCGCCAGCAGCCAAGATCTTGTGGGAGGTGGGAGGACAGGTAACACCGGGGAGCTGTTTTTT
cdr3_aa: CASSQDLVGGGRTGNTGELFF

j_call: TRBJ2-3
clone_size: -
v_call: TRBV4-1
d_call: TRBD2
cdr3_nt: TGCGCCAGCAGCCAAAGGATACTAGCGGGTGCAGATACGCAGTATTTT
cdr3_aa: CASSQRILAGADTQYF

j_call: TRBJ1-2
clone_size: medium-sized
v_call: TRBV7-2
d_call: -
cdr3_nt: TGTGCCAGCAGCTTATCATTGGGCGGGACTGGCTATGGCTACACCTTC
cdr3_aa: CASSLSLGGTGYGYTF

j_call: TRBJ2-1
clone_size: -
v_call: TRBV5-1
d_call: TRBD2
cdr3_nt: TGCGCCAGCAGCTCTACTAGCGCTGAGCAGTTCTTC
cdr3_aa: CASSSTSAEQFF

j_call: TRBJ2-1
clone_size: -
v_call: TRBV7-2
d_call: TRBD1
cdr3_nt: TGTGCCAGCAGCTCCCGGGACAGGGTTGGAAGGTCCTACAATGAGCAGTTCTTC
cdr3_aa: CASSSRDRVGRSYNEQFF

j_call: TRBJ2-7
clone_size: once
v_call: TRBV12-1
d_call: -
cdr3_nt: TGTGCCAGCAACTCTTACGAGCAGTACTTC
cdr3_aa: CASNSYEQYF

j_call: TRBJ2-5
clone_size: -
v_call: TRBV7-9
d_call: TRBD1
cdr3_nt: TGTGCCAGCCTGGGACAGGGTGGACAAGAGACCCAGTACTTC
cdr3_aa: CASLGQGGQETQYF

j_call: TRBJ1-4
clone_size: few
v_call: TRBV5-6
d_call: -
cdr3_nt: TGTGCCAGCAGCTTGGGTCTCCAGCGGCAGTTTTTT
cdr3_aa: CASSLGLQRQFF

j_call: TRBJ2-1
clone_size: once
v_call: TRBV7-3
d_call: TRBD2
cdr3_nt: TGTGCCAGCAGCCGCGGGGGGGCCACCAATGAGCAGTTCTTC
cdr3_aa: CASSRGGATNEQFF

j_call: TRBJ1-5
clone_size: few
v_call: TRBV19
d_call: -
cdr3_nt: TGTGCCAGTGGCCATTCGGGTGGCGTGCCCCAGCATTTT
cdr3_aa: CASGHSGGVPQHF

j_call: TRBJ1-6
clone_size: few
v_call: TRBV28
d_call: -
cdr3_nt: TGTGCCACCCCGGGGGGTCTTCCCAATTCACCCCTCCACTTT
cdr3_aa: CATPGGLPNSPLHF

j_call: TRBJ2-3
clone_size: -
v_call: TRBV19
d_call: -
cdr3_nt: TGTGCCAGTAGTATATATGGCGCGCGGGGGCCCTTCACAGATACGCAGTATTTT
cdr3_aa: CASSIYGARGPFTDTQYF

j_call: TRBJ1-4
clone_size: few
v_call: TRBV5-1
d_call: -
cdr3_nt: TGCGCCAGCAGCTTAGGCGGTACTAATGAAAAACTGTTTTTT
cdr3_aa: CASSLGGTNEKLFF

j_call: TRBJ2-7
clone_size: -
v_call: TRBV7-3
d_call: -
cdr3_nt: TGTGCCAGCAGCTCACGGGTCTCCTACGAGCAGTACTTC
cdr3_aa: CASSSRVSYEQYF

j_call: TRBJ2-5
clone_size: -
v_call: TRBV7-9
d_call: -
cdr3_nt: TGTGCCAGCAGCTTAGCGAGGGGTGTCGTCCAAGAGACCCAGTACTTC
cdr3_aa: CASSLARGVVQETQYF

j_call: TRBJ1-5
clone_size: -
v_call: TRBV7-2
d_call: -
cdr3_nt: TGTGCCAGCAGCCCGGCGACTTATAGCAATCAGCCCCAGCATTTT
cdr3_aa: CASSPATYSNQPQHF

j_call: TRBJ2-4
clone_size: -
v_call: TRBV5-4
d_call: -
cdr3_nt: TGTGCCAGCAGCTTGGGCGTCGGAGCCAAAAACATTCAGTACTTC
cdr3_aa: CASSLGVGAKNIQYF

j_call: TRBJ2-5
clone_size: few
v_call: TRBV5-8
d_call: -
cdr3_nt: TGTGCCAGCAGTAAAGAAGAGACCCAGTACTTC
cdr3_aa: CASSKEETQYF

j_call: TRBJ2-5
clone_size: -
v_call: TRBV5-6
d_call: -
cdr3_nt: TGTGCCAGCAGCTATGGGGACCTACACCACTTC
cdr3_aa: CASSYGDLHHF

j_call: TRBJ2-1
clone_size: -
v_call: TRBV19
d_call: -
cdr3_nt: TGTGCCAGTAGTATCTTTACTGGGACCTACAATGAGCAGTTCTTC
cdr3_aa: CASSIFTGTYNEQFF

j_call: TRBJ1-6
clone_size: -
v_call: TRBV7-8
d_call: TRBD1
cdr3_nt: TGTGCCAGCAGCTTCCAGGACAGGGGGCGCGGTAATAATTCACCCCTCCACTTT
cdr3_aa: CASSFQDRGRGNNSPLHF

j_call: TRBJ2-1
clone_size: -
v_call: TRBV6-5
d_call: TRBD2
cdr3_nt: TGTGCCAGCAAAAGGGCGGGAGGGCGAGGTGAGCAGTTCTTC
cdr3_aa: CASKRAGGRGEQFF

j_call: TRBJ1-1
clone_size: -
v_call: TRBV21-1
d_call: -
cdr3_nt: TGTGCCAGCAAGGGGGGAACTGAAGCTTTCTTT
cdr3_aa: CASKGGTEAFF

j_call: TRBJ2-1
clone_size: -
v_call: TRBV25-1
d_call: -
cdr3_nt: TGTGCGACTAATTATATGGGGTGGCTCCCCGACAACAATGAGCAGTTCTTC
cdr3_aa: CATNYMGWLPDNNEQFF

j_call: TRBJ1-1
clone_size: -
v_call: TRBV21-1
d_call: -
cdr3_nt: TGTGCCAGCAGCAAAGAGGTACGCAGAGCGGCCTTGGTAGCTTTCTTT
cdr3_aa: CASSKEVRRAALVAFF